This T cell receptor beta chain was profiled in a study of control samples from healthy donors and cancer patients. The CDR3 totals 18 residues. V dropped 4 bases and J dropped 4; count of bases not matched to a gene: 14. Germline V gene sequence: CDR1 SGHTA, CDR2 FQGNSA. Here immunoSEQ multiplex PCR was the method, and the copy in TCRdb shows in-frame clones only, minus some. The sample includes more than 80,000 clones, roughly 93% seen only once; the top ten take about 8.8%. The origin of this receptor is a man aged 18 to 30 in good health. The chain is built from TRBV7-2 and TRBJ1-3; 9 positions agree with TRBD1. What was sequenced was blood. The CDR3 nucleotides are TGTGCCAGCAGCTGGGACCCCGGGACAGGGACCTCAGGAAACACCATATATTTT. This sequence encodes CASSWDPGTGTSGNTIYF.